The entry below describes one TCR beta chain. Antigen specificity is unknown. An input of 0.5 to 1 ug of RNA was subjected to reverse transcription using random hexamers. With immunoSEQ multiplex PCR, TCR beta CDR3 was amplified across 54 Vbeta and 13 Jbeta. From the immunoSEQ multiplex PCR reads, TCRdb called clonotypes with MiXCR, one entry per CDR3 protein. The sample includes some 300,000 distinct CDR3 sequences, almost 85% of them seen just once. These data are taken from a study of CD8 T cells in Susac syndrome. The T cells that were sequenced for TCR beta were CD8+ and CD4+ cells from blood. Negative isolation yielded CD4+ and CD8+ T cells, and FACS enriched TEMRA cells. Study results and limitations: The study conceded that relatively few individuals underwent its TCR sequencing and HLA analysis.

Losses at the gene ends were 2 bases for V and 1 base for J; bases not matched to a gene: 12. Germline-derived CDR1 and CDR2 are DFQATT and SNEGSKA (reference sequence). CDR3 size: 17 residues. The rearrangement links TRBV20-1 to TRBJ2-7, with 9 bases lining up with TRBD1. The source of this sequence is a human donor with multiple sclerosis. Input material: CD8+ T cells from PBMCs. CDR3 coding DNA: TGCAGTGCTAGACCAACGAAAAAACAGGGGGCTTCCTACGAGCAGTACTTC. Translated: CSARPTKKQGASYEQYF.